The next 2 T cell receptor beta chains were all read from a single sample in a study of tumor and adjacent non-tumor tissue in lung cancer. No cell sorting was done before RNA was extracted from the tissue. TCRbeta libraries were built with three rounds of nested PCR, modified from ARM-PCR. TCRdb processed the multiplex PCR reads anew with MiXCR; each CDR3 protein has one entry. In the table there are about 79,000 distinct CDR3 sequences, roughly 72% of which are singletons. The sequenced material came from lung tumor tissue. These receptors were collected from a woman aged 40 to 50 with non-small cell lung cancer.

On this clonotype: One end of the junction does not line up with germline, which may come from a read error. The CDR3 here is CGSNEGAGTRQETQYF. For the CDR3, the DNA is TGTGGCAGCAACGAAGGGGCAGGGACTAGGCAAGAGACCCAGTACTTC. The chain links TRBV6-6 to TRBJ2-5; 8 bases match TRBD2. Germline CDR1 and CDR2: MNHNY and SVGAGI (reference sequence). The CDR3 contains 16 residues.

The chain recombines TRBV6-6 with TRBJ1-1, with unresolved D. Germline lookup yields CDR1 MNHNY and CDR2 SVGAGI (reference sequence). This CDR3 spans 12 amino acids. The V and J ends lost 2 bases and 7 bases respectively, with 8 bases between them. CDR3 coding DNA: TGTGCCAGCAGTTACGGGTCAGATGAAGCTTTCTTT. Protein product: CASSYGSDEAFF.